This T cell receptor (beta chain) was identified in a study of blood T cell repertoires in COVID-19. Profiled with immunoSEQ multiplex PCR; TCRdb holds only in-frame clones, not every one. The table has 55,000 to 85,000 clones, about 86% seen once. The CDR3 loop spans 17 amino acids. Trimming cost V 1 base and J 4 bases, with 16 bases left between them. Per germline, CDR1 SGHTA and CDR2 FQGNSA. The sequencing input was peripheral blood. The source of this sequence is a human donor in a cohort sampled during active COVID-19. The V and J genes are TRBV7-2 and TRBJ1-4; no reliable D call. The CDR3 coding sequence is TGTGCCAGCAGCTTAGTGGGCTCCCCAGGCAATAATGAAAAACTGTTTTTT. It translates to CASSLVGSPGNNEKLFF.